This TCR beta chain was profiled in a study of regulatory T cells in long-lasting Graves disease. This clonotype was counted between two and nine times. In building TCR beta libraries, iRepertoire HTBI primers were used together with Arm-PCR of CDR3 regions. TCRdb re-called the multiplex PCR reads through MiXCR, storing one row per CDR3 protein. Of fewer than 500,000 distinct CDR3 sequences listed, roughly 17% are singletons. Time point described: newly diagnosed GD, antithyroid drugs for less than 3 months. Making the TCR library involved RNA that had been extracted from PBMCs. The CDR3 is 16 residues long. V lost 3 bases, J lost 3 bases, and 15 bases lay in between. The germline gives CDR1 MNHNS, CDR2 SASEGT. This sample also appeared in a second study, on T cells in Graves' hyperthyroidism and ophthalmopathy.

The TCR sequence derives from a man aged 40-49 years with Graves disease. The chain uses TRBV6-1 and TRBJ2-4; the D gene is possibly TRBD2 (6 bases). Sequenced material: peripheral blood mononuclear cells (PBMCs), taken at new diagnosis, from a patient treated with antithyroid drugs. CDR3 region: CASSDGGEDGKNIQYF. CDR3 in DNA: TGTGCCAGCAGTGATGGCGGGGAGGATGGCAAAAACATTCAGTACTTC.